These 22 T cell receptor beta chains were all obtained from the same sample, sequenced in a study of blood T cell repertoires in COVID-19. The repertoire was sequenced with immunoSEQ multiplex PCR; TCRdb's copy has only in-frame clones and lacks some. The data hold about 150,000 clones, with around 85% observed a single time. The source material was peripheral blood. The receptors originated from a woman aged 70-85 years with acute or convalescent COVID-19.

The rearrangement links TRBV9 to TRBJ2-1, with TRBD2 as a possible D gene (5 bases). Germline CDR1 reads SGDLS; CDR2 reads YYNGEE. The V end lost 0 bases, the J end lost 0 bases, and 10 bases lay between the germline ends. This CDR3 is built from 16 residues. The CDR3 region is CASSVEPGSSYNEQFF. CDR3 nucleotide sequence: TGTGCCAGCAGCGTAGAACCGGGGAGCTCCTACAATGAGCAGTTCTTC.

The J gene is TRBJ1-4, the V gene TRBV6-2 or TRBV6-3; D remains ambiguous. Germline assignment: CDR1 MNHEY and CDR2 SVGEGT. The CDR3 contains 12 residues. V was pared by 3 bases and J by 8 bases, with 7 bases between. As DNA, the CDR3 is TGTGCCAGCAGTTATGGGAGGGAAAAACTGTTTTTT. Amino acid sequence: CASSYGREKLFF.

The V call is TRBV7-8, the J call TRBJ2-2; 7 nucleotides line up with TRBD2. The V gene end was trimmed by 5 bases and the J gene end by 3 bases; junction bases not matched to a gene: 18. This CDR3 is built from 19 residues. CDR1 SGHVS and CDR2 FQNEAQ come from the germline V gene. As DNA, the CDR3 is TGTGCCAGCAGCACATCGCCGCGGGGAGGGACGAAGTACACCGGGGAGCTGTTTTTT. As protein: CASSTSPRGGTKYTGELFF.

This sequence joins TRBV29-1 and TRBJ1-1; 7 positions agree with TRBD1. V was pared by 7 bases and J by 7 bases, with 6 bases of the junction left unmatched. This CDR3 region has 11 residues. Germline CDR1 and CDR2: SQVTM and ANQGSEA. In nucleotides, the CDR3 is TGCAGCGCTCGGACAGGCCTTGAAGCTTTCTTT. It encodes CSARTGLEAFF.

The gene calls are TRBV11-2 and TRBJ2-5; D not resolved. In germline, CDR1 is SGHAT, CDR2 FQNNGV. Between the trimmed V and J ends, which lost 1 base and 1 base, there was a span of 10 bases. The CDR3 covers 15 residues. The CDR3: CASSLAFSRQETQYF. The CDR3 coding sequence is TGTGCCAGCAGCTTAGCATTTAGCCGCCAAGAGACCCAGTACTTC.

This chain uses TRBV3-1 (or the pseudogene TRBV3-2) with TRBJ2-3; 8 bases are shared with TRBD1. CDR3 length equals 13 residues. Trimming removed 8 bases from V and 3 bases from J; junction bases left unmatched: 4. Germline CDR1 is LGHDT and CDR2 is YNNKEL (reference sequence). CDR3 in amino acids: CASLRQGTDTQYF. In DNA, the CDR3 is TGTGCCAGCCTTCGACAGGGGACAGATACGCAGTATTTT.

The genes are TRBV6-7 and TRBJ2-7, with 7 bases that match TRBD1. TRBV6-7 belongs to the ORF category, with a function that is uncertain. Trimming took 4 bases from V and 3 from J; bases not matched to a gene: 12. The CDR3 has 16 residues. The CDR3 bases are TGTGCCAGCAGTTCCGAAACCGGGACAGATCTCTACGAGCAGTACGTC. Translating gives CASSSETGTDLYEQYV.

This sequence joins TRBV28 and TRBJ1-6, with D possibly matching TRBD1 (5 bases). CDR1 is MDHEN and CDR2 is SYDVKM in the germline V gene. Trimming took 3 bases from V and 7 from J, leaving 13 bases between them. The CDR3 runs to 15 residues. CDR3 DNA sequence: TGTGCCAGCAGTTTGTTGGACCGGGGGAATTCACCCCTCCACTTT. This encodes CASSLLDRGNSPLHF. The full variable domain, completed using reference TRBV28 and TRBJ1-6, is DVKVTQSSRYLVKRTGEKVFLECVQDMDHENMFWYRQDPGLGLRLIYFSYDVKMKEKGDIPEGYSVSREKKERFSLILESASTNQTSMYLCASSLLDRGNSPLHFGNGTRLTVT.

This chain joins TRBV2 and TRBJ2-1; D is unresolved. V shed 4 bases and J shed 7 bases, with 8 bases lying between them. The CDR3 spans 12 residues. CDR1 is SNHLY, CDR2 FYNNEI, per germline. The CDR3 region is CASSGERNEQFF. The CDR3 DNA reads as TGTGCCAGCAGTGGCGAGCGTAATGAGCAGTTCTTC.

The genes are TRBV5-1 and TRBJ2-7; a possible D gene is TRBD2 (5 bases). Trimming cost V 2 bases and J 2 bases, with 17 bases left between them. This CDR3 contains 16 residues. CDR1 and CDR2 from the germline V gene are SGHRS and YFSETQ. CDR3 in amino acids: CASSLGTRGNAYEQYF. As DNA, the CDR3 is TGCGCCAGCAGCTTAGGAACTCGAGGGAACGCCTACGAGCAGTACTTC.

The DNA for the CDR3 is TGTGCCAGCAGCCAAGGGCTAGCGGGGGGGCCAAAAGCAGATACGCAGTATTTT. It yields the protein CASSQGLAGGPKADTQYF. The chain combines TRBV4-2 with TRBJ2-3; 12 bases are a match to TRBD2. The CDR3 totals 18 residues. From germline, CDR1 is LGHNA and CDR2 YNFKEQ. V shed 1 base, J shed 4 bases, and the junction held 9 bases outside the gene matches.

The rearrangement links TRBV7-2 to TRBJ1-2; 7 bases match TRBD1. The germline CDR1 and CDR2 sequences are SGHTA and FQGNSA. The J segment lost 2 bases and the V segment lost 5 bases, leaving 2 bases of the junction unmatched. The CDR3 spans 13 residues. The CDR3: CASSQDRNYGYTF. The CDR3 coding sequence is TGTGCCAGCAGCCAGGACAGGAACTATGGCTACACCTTC.

A single count supports this clone. The chain recombines TRBV5-6 with TRBJ2-1, with 10 bases matching TRBD2. With 4 bases clipped from V and 4 bases from J, the junction kept 14 bases outside the gene matches. The CDR3 is made up of 18 amino acids. Germline V gene sequence: CDR1 SGHDT, CDR2 YYEEEE. CDR3 residues: CASSPMILTSGVYNEQFF. For the CDR3, the DNA is TGTGCCAGCAGCCCTATGATCCTCACTAGCGGGGTGTACAATGAGCAGTTCTTC.

V is TRBV11-2 and J is TRBJ2-5; D not certain. The germline gives CDR1 SGHAT, CDR2 FQNNGV. The CDR3 totals 12 residues. Between the trimmed V and J ends, which lost 2 bases and 4 bases, there was a span of 5 bases. This CDR3 is CASSLYVETQYF. CDR3 nucleotide sequence: TGTGCCAGCAGCTTATATGTAGAGACCCAGTACTTC.

The chain couples TRBV19 to TRBJ2-3, with TRBD2 matching 8 bases. The J segment lost 4 bases and the V segment lost 3 bases, leaving 6 bases of the junction unmatched. The CDR3 is made up of 15 amino acids. Germline V gene lookup returns CDR1 LNHDA and CDR2 SQIVND (reference sequence). The CDR3 is CASSITGGPADTQYF. The DNA of the CDR3 is TGTGCCAGTAGTATCACGGGGGGGCCGGCAGATACGCAGTATTTT.

The chain joins TRBV2 to TRBJ1-1; weak D call: TRBD1 (6 bases). The CDR3 has 12 residues. In germline, CDR1 is SNHLY, CDR2 FYNNEI. V lost 10 bases and J 12 bases, leaving 21 bases between the germline ends. The CDR3 nucleotides read TGTGCCACCACAAGGTCAGGGGATACAACTTTCTTT. Residues: CATTRSGDTTFF.

This chain connects TRBV7-2 to TRBJ2-1; 11 positions match TRBD1. Per the germline V gene, CDR1 is SGHTA and CDR2 is FQGNSA. The CDR3 sequence is 16 residues long. V shed 4 bases and J 9 bases; nucleotides not matched to a gene: 11. DNA of the CDR3: TGTGCCAGCAGCTCTAGCACAGGACAGGGGGCCGGTGAGCAGTTCTTC. Translated: CASSSSTGQGAGEQFF.

This chain links TRBV10-3 with TRBJ1-1; 9 bases agree with TRBD1. V shed 5 bases, J shed 5 bases, and the junction held 3 bases outside the gene matches. This CDR3 has 13 residues. CDR1 is ENHRY, CDR2 SYGVKD, per germline. The chain's CDR3 is CAISTGQGTEAFF. In DNA, the CDR3 is TGTGCCATCAGTACGGGACAGGGAACTGAAGCTTTCTTT.

The chain carries TRBV15 and TRBJ1-4; D not certain. Trimming shortened V by 0 bases and J by 7 bases, and 12 bases separated the two germline ends. The CDR3 sequence is 15 residues long. From germline, CDR1 is LNHNV and CDR2 YYDKDF (reference sequence). CDR3 protein: CATSRDLSGVEKLFF. In DNA form, the CDR3 reads TGTGCCACCAGCAGAGATCTAAGCGGGGTTGAAAAACTGTTTTTT.

As for this clone: The junction departs from the called germline gene at one end, perhaps through a read error. The genes are TRBV6-1 and TRBJ1-5, with 7 bases that match TRBD1. The CDR3 is made up of 13 amino acids. Germline assignment: CDR1 MNHNS and CDR2 SASEGT. The CDR3 loop reads CASGDRDNQPQHF. The CDR3 DNA follows: TGTGCCAGCGGTGACAGGGACAATCAGCCCCAGCATTTT.

This chain connects TRBV5-1 to TRBJ2-1; 8 bases are shared with TRBD1. The CDR3 spans 15 residues. Unmatched junction bases numbered 2, after V lost 3 bases and J lost 0 bases. The V gene's germline CDR1 is SGHRS and CDR2 YFSETQ. The CDR3 DNA follows: TGCGCCAGCAGCTCCGGACAGGGCTCCTACAATGAGCAGTTCTTC. It is translated as CASSSGQGSYNEQFF.

The chain employs TRBV12-3 or TRBV12-4 and TRBJ2-6; tentatively, D is TRBD1 (6 bases). Trimming took off 6 bases at V and 4 bases at J, with 7 bases between the two ends. The CDR3 is 13 amino acids. The CDR3 bases are TGTGCCAGCAGGGGGGCAGGGGCCAACGTCCTGACTTTC. Translation: CASRGAGANVLTF.